This T cell receptor (beta chain) was documented in a study of blood T cell repertoires in COVID-19. The V and J ends lost 3 bases and 4 bases respectively, with 6 bases between them. The length of the CDR3 is 12 residues. CDR1 MDHEN and CDR2 SYDVKM come from the germline V gene. Original methodology: Reference gene primer amplification gave nucleated cell count estimates. Data came from immunoSEQ multiplex PCR; TCRdb stores just in-frame clones and leaves some out. The V and J calls and clone size come from that table; D and trimming were worked out from the DNA. The data show about 45,000 clones, with around 80% seen just once and around 19% held by the top ten.

Sequenced input: peripheral blood. The chain uses TRBV28 and TRBJ1-2; D unclear. The receptor's source is a man aged 65 to 85 with acute or convalescent COVID-19. The chain's CDR3 is CASSFSGYGYTF. In DNA, the CDR3 is TGTGCCAGCAGTTTCTCCGGCTATGGCTACACCTTC.